The 15 T cell receptor beta chains given below trace back to one sample, sequenced in a study of T cells after yellow fever vaccination. TCRdb passed the 5' RACE reads through MiXCR, listing each CDR3 protein once. The table lists some 500,000 distinct CDR3 sequences, about 14% of them singletons. This material consisted of PBMCs, taken on the day of the yellow fever booster vaccination. These receptor sequences come from a man aged 25-45 years who received the YFV17D yellow fever vaccine.

A few counts support this clonotype. The chain links TRBV7-8 to TRBJ2-7; D gene ambiguous. This CDR3 contains 11 residues. In germline, CDR1 is SGHVS, CDR2 FQNEAQ. V lost 5 bases and J lost 5, with 7 bases in between. In DNA, the CDR3 is TGTGCCAGCAGCGCAGATCACGAGCAGTACTTC. Translation gives CASSADHEQYF.

The genes are TRBV5-4 and TRBJ2-1; D call uncertain. Germline values: CDR1 SGHNT, CDR2 YYREEE (reference sequence). The CDR3 runs 17 residues. Trimming removed 0 bases at V and 0 bases at J, with 13 bases between. CDR3 sequence reads: CASSLASGGRSYNEQFF. CDR3 bases: TGTGCCAGCAGCTTGGCCTCGGGTGGGCGCTCCTACAATGAGCAGTTCTTC. Variable domain in full (rest from reference TRBV5-4 and TRBJ2-1): ETGVTQSPTHLIKTRGQQVTLRCSSQSGHNTVSWYQQALGQGPQFIFQYYREEENGRGNFPPRFSGLQFPNYSSELNVNALELDDSALYLCASSLASGGRSYNEQFFGPGTRLTVL.

The chain couples TRBV6-1 to TRBJ2-3, with D uncertain. Germline V gene data show CDR1 as MNHNS and CDR2 as SASEGT. CDR3 length: 14 amino acids. The V end was cut by 6 bases, the J end by 0 bases, with 10 bases between. Here the CDR3 DNA reads TGTGCCAGCAGCATGGGTTCCAGCACAGATACGCAGTATTTT. Translation gives CASSMGSSTDTQYF.

The chain recombines TRBV7-2 with TRBJ2-5; 10 nucleotides match TRBD1. The V gene end was trimmed by 4 bases and the J gene end by 2 bases; junction bases not matched to a gene: 4. This CDR3 has 15 amino acids. Germline V CDR1 and CDR2: SGHTA, FQGNSA. The CDR3 loop is CASSSGDRGQETQYF. The CDR3 bases are TGTGCCAGCAGCTCGGGGGACAGGGGACAAGAGACCCAGTACTTC.

The chain links TRBV6-2 or TRBV6-3 to TRBJ1-2, with D possibly being TRBD1 (6 bases). With 5 bases removed from V and 6 bases from J, the gap between germline ends came to 16 bases. Germline CDR1 and CDR2: MNHEY and SVGEGT. The CDR3 is 14 amino acids. CDR3 loop: CASSEPGQADGYTF. The DNA for the CDR3 is TGTGCCAGCAGTGAGCCGGGACAAGCGGATGGCTACACCTTC.

This clonotype was picked up a small number of times. The chain recombines TRBV10-3 with TRBJ2-7; unclear D gene. Germline assignment: CDR1 ENHRY and CDR2 SYGVKD. This CDR3 region has 12 residues. V was clipped by 2 bases and J by 2 bases, with 4 bases between them. DNA of the CDR3: TGTGCCATCAGTGAGAGGCCCTACGAGCAGTACTTC. As protein: CAISERPYEQYF.

This clonotype was seen only a few times. V usage is TRBV20-1 and J usage is TRBJ2-6; TRBD1 or TRBD2 may be the D gene (5 bases each). Germline CDR1 and CDR2: DFQATT and SNEGSKA (reference sequence). The V and J ends lost 6 bases and 1 base respectively, with 16 bases between them. This CDR3 is built from 16 residues. The CDR3 bases are TGCAGTGCCTCGGGACGGCGGGTTTCTGGGGCCAACGTCCTGACTTTC. Amino acids: CSASGRRVSGANVLTF.

This rearrangement joins TRBV20-1 to TRBJ2-3; 7 bases line up with TRBD2. J lost 5 bases, V lost 3 bases, and 5 bases had no gene match. Germline values: CDR1 DFQATT, CDR2 SNEGSKA (reference sequence). CDR3 size: 13 residues. CDR3 in amino acids: CSASGGGGDTQYF. Here the CDR3 DNA reads TGCAGTGCTAGTGGCGGGGGAGGAGATACGCAGTATTTT.

The genes are TRBV4-1 and TRBJ2-1; 8 positions match TRBD2. The V gene end was trimmed by 3 bases and the J gene end by 3 bases; junction bases not matched to a gene: 4. This CDR3 has 15 residues. Germline V gives CDR1 MGHRA, CDR2 YSYEKL. CDR3 amino acids: CASSQILADYNEQFF. DNA for the CDR3: TGCGCCAGCAGCCAGATACTAGCGGACTACAATGAGCAGTTCTTC.

This chain uses TRBV12-3 or TRBV12-4 with TRBJ2-7; weak D call: TRBD2 (7 bases). This CDR3 is 16 amino acids long. The V gene lost 1 base and the J gene lost 3 bases, with 16 bases spanning the gap. The CDR3 DNA reads as TGTGCCAGCAGTTTAGGGGGGCCTAGCGGATACTACGAGCAGTACTTC. This sequence encodes CASSLGGPSGYYEQYF.

In this sample, this clonotype turned up many times. CDR3 residues: CASSPLSGTSSEQFF. The CDR3 DNA reads TGCGCCAGCAGCCCACTCTCCGGGACTAGCTCTGAGCAGTTCTTC. The chain links TRBV5-1 to TRBJ2-1, with TRBD2 identical over 9 bases. V shed 4 bases and J 9 bases; nucleotides not matched to a gene: 11. CDR3 length: 15 residues. Germline values: CDR1 SGHRS, CDR2 YFSETQ.

In its sample, this clonotype was seen a few times. The V gene is TRBV5-4, the J gene TRBJ2-3, with a weak D call TRBD1 (6 bases). Germline V gives CDR1 SGHNT, CDR2 YYREEE (reference sequence). With 4 bases removed from V and 4 bases from J, the gap between germline ends came to 13 bases. This CDR3 spans 14 amino acids. CDR3 nucleotides: TGTGCCAGCAGCCAAAGGGGGTCAGCAGATACGCAGTATTTT. Its protein product is CASSQRGSADTQYF.

The gene calls are TRBV4-3 and TRBJ2-7; D might be TRBD2 (5 bases). The V gene lost 2 bases and the J gene lost 7 bases, with 18 bases spanning the gap. The CDR3 spans 15 residues. Germline V gives CDR1 LGHNA, CDR2 YSLEER. Here the CDR3 reads CASSQKAGGAGEQYF. CDR3 DNA sequence: TGCGCCAGCAGCCAAAAGGCAGGAGGCGCTGGTGAGCAGTACTTC.

This clonotype was recorded a few times. The rearrangement links TRBV12-3 or TRBV12-4 to TRBJ2-2; TRBD1 or TRBD2 may be the D gene (5 bases each). The CDR3 runs 15 residues. Trimming took off 10 bases at V and 4 bases at J, with 19 bases between the two ends. The CDR3 DNA reads TGTGCCAATCAGAACCGGGACCTACCCACCGGGGAGCTGTTTTTT. Translating gives CANQNRDLPTGELFF.

V and J are TRBV7-2 and TRBJ2-5; D possibly uses TRBD1 or TRBD2 (7 bases each). The germline V gene has CDR1 SGHTA and CDR2 FQGNSA. Trimming removed 4 bases at V and 6 bases at J, with 21 bases between. The CDR3 has 16 amino acids. The CDR3 coding sequence is TGTGCCAGCAGCTGGGGGGGAGGGGACAGAGCCCAGACCCAGTACTTC. Its translation: CASSWGGGDRAQTQYF.